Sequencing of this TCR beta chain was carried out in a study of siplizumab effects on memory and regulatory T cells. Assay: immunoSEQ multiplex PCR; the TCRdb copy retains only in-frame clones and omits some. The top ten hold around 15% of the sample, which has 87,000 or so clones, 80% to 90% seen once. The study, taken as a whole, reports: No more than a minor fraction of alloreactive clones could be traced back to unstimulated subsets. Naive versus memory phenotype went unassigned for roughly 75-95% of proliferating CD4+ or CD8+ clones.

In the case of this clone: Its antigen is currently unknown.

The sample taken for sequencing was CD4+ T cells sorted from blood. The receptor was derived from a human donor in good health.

The CDR3 loop is CASSRGIGTENTGELFF. The DNA for the CDR3 is TGTGCCAGCTCACGCGGGATAGGGACAGAGAACACCGGGGAGCTGTTTTTT. The genes are TRBV18 and TRBJ2-2; D is perhaps TRBD1 (7 bases). Germline V gene lookup returns CDR1 KGHSH and CDR2 LQKENI. CDR3 length equals 17 residues. V was trimmed by 4 bases and J by 1 base, leaving 16 bases between them. Supplemented by reference TRBV18 and TRBJ2-2, the full variable domain reads NAGVMQNPRHLVRRRGQEARLRCSPMKGHSHVYWYRQLPEEGLKFMVYLQKENIIDESGMPKERFSAEFPKEGPSILRIQQVVRGDSAAYFCASSRGIGTENTGELFFGEGSRLTVL.